These 19 T cell receptor beta chains share one sample of origin, sequenced in a study of technical replicates of blood from a handful of donors. Produced via immunoSEQ multiplex PCR; TCRdb's table is partial and in-frame only. Here the sample spans 12,000 or so clones, around 91% being singletons. The source material was PBMCs. The source of these receptors is a human donor in good health.

The V gene is TRBV5-1, the J gene TRBJ2-3; TRBD2 matches at 15 bases. J gave up 3 bases and V 4 bases, and 18 bases lay outside the gene matches. Germline loops: CDR1 SGHRS, CDR2 YFSETQ. This CDR3 has 21 residues. The CDR3 coding sequence is TGCGCCAGCAGCCTTGGACTAGCGGGAGGGCCGGGCAGGCCGATAACAGATACGCAGTATTTT. Translation gives CASSLGLAGGPGRPITDTQYF.

The CDR3 region has the DNA TGTGCCAGCAGCCTAGGCGGTTATGGCTACACCTTC. Amino acid sequence: CASSLGGYGYTF. The gene calls are TRBV11-2 and TRBJ1-2, with D uncertain. V lost 5 bases to trimming and J lost 5 bases, with 9 bases between them. CDR1 is SGHAT and CDR2 is FQNNGV in the germline V gene. The CDR3 is 12 residues long.

The chain combines TRBV5-4 with TRBJ1-2, with D unresolved. CDR1 SGHNT and CDR2 YYREEE come from the germline V gene (reference sequence). CDR3 length: 11 amino acids. The germline V and J ends were trimmed by 6 bases and 4 bases, with 7 bases remaining between them. The CDR3 loop is CASKTGYGYTF. CDR3 nucleotide sequence: TGTGCCAGCAAAACGGGCTATGGCTACACCTTC.

V gene TRBV27 combines with J gene TRBJ2-7; 9 bases agree with TRBD2. The germline V gene encodes CDR1 MNHEY and CDR2 SMNVEV (reference sequence). The CDR3 is 14 amino acids. With V trimmed by 7 bases and J by 5 bases, 9 bases remained unmatched. CDR3 nucleotide sequence: TGTGCCAGCACCCGGGCGGGAGGGTACGACGAGCAGTACTTC. Translation: CASTRAGGYDEQYF.

The chain recombines TRBV21-1 with TRBJ2-2; the DNA was not used to check the table's D call, TRBD1. TRBV21-1 is listed as a pseudogene. The CDR3 length is 15 residues. CDR3 bases: TGTGCCAGCCCTGGGATGAGGGACAGTACCGGGGAGCTGTTTTTT. Translation: CASPGMRDSTGELFF.

A single count supports this clone. The chain uses TRBV6-5 and TRBJ2-7; 8 nucleotides align to TRBD2. Germline trimming cut 6 bases from V and 7 bases from J; bases unmatched to any gene: 11. This CDR3 has 14 residues. Germline lookup yields CDR1 MNHEY and CDR2 SVGAGI. In nucleotides, the CDR3 is TGTGCCAGCAGCCTCTCGGGGGGGCTAGGGGAGCAGTACTTC. Translated, it gives CASSLSGGLGEQYF.

J is TRBJ2-1 and V is TRBV29-1; perhaps TRBD1 as D (6 bases). With 6 bases removed from V and 7 bases from J, the gap between germline ends came to 19 bases. Germline CDR1 reads SQVTM; CDR2 reads ANQGSEA. CDR3 length: 14 amino acids. The CDR3 DNA sequence: TGCAGCGTATCCAGTTCGTGGGGGCGGAATGAGCAGTTCTTC. This gives the protein CSVSSSWGRNEQFF.

This clone was observed once. The chain joins TRBV27 to TRBJ2-2; 9 bases are a match to TRBD2. The V and J ends lost 4 bases and 1 base, in that order; junction bases with no gene match: 7. CDR1 is MNHEY and CDR2 is SMNVEV in the germline V gene (reference sequence). The CDR3 is 17 residues long. CDR3 amino acids: CASSSYSGSQNTGELFF. CDR3 in DNA: TGTGCCAGCAGTTCGTATAGCGGGAGCCAGAACACCGGGGAGCTGTTTTTT.

V and J are TRBV6-5 and TRBJ1-5, with D hard to call. Trimming took off 1 base at V and 6 bases at J, with 7 bases between the two ends. CDR1 is MNHEY and CDR2 is SVGAGI in the germline V gene. The CDR3 covers 13 residues. The CDR3 reads CASSYLSGQPQHF. CDR3 coding DNA: TGTGCCAGCAGTTACTTGAGTGGTCAGCCCCAGCATTTT.

The chain couples TRBV30 to TRBJ1-3, with 12 nucleotides matching TRBD1. The CDR3 sequence is 17 residues long. Per the germline V gene, CDR1 is GTSNPN and CDR2 is SVGIG (reference sequence). V lost 4 bases, J lost 14 bases, and 21 bases stayed unmatched. The CDR3 sequence is CAWIATTGTGGPRRLYF. The CDR3 bases are TGTGCCTGGATTGCGACTACCGGGACAGGGGGCCCAAGGCGGCTATATTTT. Drawing the rest from reference TRBV30 and TRBJ1-3, the complete variable domain is SQTIHQWPATLVQPVGSPLSLECTVEGTSNPNLYWYRQAAGRGLQLLFYSVGIGQISSEVPQNLSASRPQDRQFILSSKKLLLSDSGFYLCAWIATTGTGGPRRLYFGEGSWLTVV.

The chain joins TRBV28 to TRBJ1-5, with D tentatively TRBD1 (6 bases). Germline V lookup: CDR1 MDHEN, CDR2 SYDVKM. V lost 2 bases and J 1 base, leaving 15 bases between the germline ends. The CDR3 runs 17 residues. CDR3 sequence: CASSLVLTGLSNQPQHF. The CDR3 nucleotides are TGTGCCAGCAGTTTAGTCCTTACAGGGCTCAGCAATCAGCCCCAGCATTTT.

The gene calls are TRBV14 and TRBJ2-7; 10 nucleotides match TRBD2. V lost 5 bases, J lost 4 bases, and 8 bases stayed unmatched. The CDR3 contains 15 residues. Germline lookup yields CDR1 SGHDN and CDR2 FVKESK. As DNA, the CDR3 is TGTGCCAGCAGCGAAGGACTAGCGGAGATATACGAGCAGTACTTC. Encoded protein: CASSEGLAEIYEQYF.

The chain carries TRBV5-1 and TRBJ2-2; a possible D gene is TRBD2 (6 bases). The V gene's germline CDR1 is SGHRS and CDR2 YFSETQ. This CDR3 spans 15 amino acids. Trimming stripped 2 bases from V and 3 bases from J, with 11 bases between. CDR3 bases: TGCGCCAGCAGCTTAGGCGGGACTGACACCGGGGAGCTGTTTTTT. It encodes CASSLGGTDTGELFF.

This chain connects TRBV28 to TRBJ2-7, with TRBD2 identical over 10 bases. Germline-derived CDR1 and CDR2 are MDHEN and SYDVKM. CDR3 length equals 13 residues. Trimming removed 8 bases from V and 3 bases from J; junction bases left unmatched: 4. CDR3 sequence: CASFTSGNYEQYF. In nucleotides, the CDR3 is TGTGCCAGCTTTACTAGCGGGAACTACGAGCAGTACTTC.

The chain carries TRBV5-4 and TRBJ2-2, with TRBD2 identical over 10 bases. The junction had 3 bases not matched to a gene; V was cut back by 4 bases and J by 0 bases. Germline V gene lookup returns CDR1 SGHNT and CDR2 YYREEE (reference sequence). The CDR3 length is 16 residues. CDR3 protein: CASSRLAGSNTGELFF. The CDR3 DNA reads TGTGCCAGCAGCAGACTAGCGGGCTCGAACACCGGGGAGCTGTTTTTT.

The chain uses TRBV6-5 and TRBJ2-7, with D perhaps matching TRBD1 (5 bases). The V gene lost 0 bases and the J gene lost 1 base, with 7 bases spanning the gap. Germline lookup yields CDR1 MNHEY and CDR2 SVGAGI. The length of the CDR3 is 14 residues. The CDR3 loop reads CASSYSRTSYEQYF. DNA for the CDR3: TGTGCCAGCAGTTACTCGAGGACATCCTACGAGCAGTACTTC.

V usage is TRBV27 and J usage is TRBJ1-5; no reliable D call. The CDR3 runs 14 residues. Trimming removed 6 bases from V and 2 bases from J, with 11 bases in between. Germline V gene sequence: CDR1 MNHEY, CDR2 SMNVEV (reference sequence). CDR3 coding DNA: TGTGCCAGCAGCTCTTCAGTACGCAATCAGCCCCAGCATTTT. The encoded protein is CASSSSVRNQPQHF.

The rearrangement joins TRBV7-8 to TRBJ1-3, with a tentative D call TRBD1 (6 bases). CDR1 SGHVS and CDR2 FQNEAQ come from the germline V gene. V lost 5 bases and J 4 bases, leaving 18 bases between the germline ends. The CDR3 length is 16 residues. The CDR3 DNA sequence: TGTGCCAGCAGCCATCCATTAGCAGGGGACGGAAACACCATATATTTT. Translating it yields CASSHPLAGDGNTIYF.

The rearrangement links TRBV29-1 to TRBJ2-5; 10 positions match TRBD2. With V trimmed by 7 bases and J by 5 bases, 7 bases remained unmatched. Looked up from germline, CDR1 is SQVTM and CDR2 is ANQGSEA. This CDR3 comprises 13 residues. CDR3 sequence reads: CSAASGSVETQYF. The CDR3 nucleotides are TGCAGCGCCGCTAGCGGGAGTGTGGAGACCCAGTACTTC. The entire variable domain, with the rest obtained from reference TRBV29-1 and TRBJ2-5, is as follows: SAVISQKPSRDICQRGTSLTIQCQVDSQVTMMFWYRQQPGQSLTLIATANQGSEATYESGFVIDKFPISRPNLTFSTLTVSNMSPEDSSIYLCSAASGSVETQYFGPGTRLLVL.